The clone carrying this T cell receptor (beta chain) was observed a handful of times. What it binds is not known. TCRdb re-called the 5' RACE reads with MiXCR, one entry per CDR3 protein. The data hold 160,000 or so distinct CDR3 sequences, with 9.8% observed a single time. The data were taken from a study of CD8 T cells in ankylosing spondylitis. General study points: In ankylosing spondylitis patients, matched synovial fluid reportedly showed significant enrichment of disease-linked clones. Disease-linked clones, CD8+, were relatively rare in peripheral blood.

V dropped 7 bases and J dropped 5; count of bases not matched to a gene: 5. There are 13 residues in the CDR3. CDR1 MNHEY and CDR2 SVGEGT come from the germline V gene. The material sequenced was blood, either unsorted or a sorted T cell fraction (not recorded which). This TCR was sampled from a female donor with ankylosing spondylitis or in good health (not recorded which). The V call is TRBV6-2 or TRBV6-3, the J call TRBJ2-1; 7 bases fit TRBD2. The CDR3 sequence is CASTSGINNEQFF. Here the CDR3 DNA reads TGTGCCAGCACTAGCGGAATTAACAATGAGCAGTTCTTC.